The 7 T cell receptor beta chains listed next were all sequenced from one sample in a study of shared clonotypes between healthy human individuals. Assay used: immunoSEQ multiplex PCR; TCRdb lists only in-frame clones, some missing. The sample shows under 1 million clones, 90% to 95% of them seen only once. CD45RO negativity and positive selection for CCR7 defined naive CD8 cells, a population that excluded terminally differentiated effector memory CD45RA+ cells. Source material: naive CD8+ T cells sorted from blood. The receptor set was obtained from a man younger than 40 in good health.

J is TRBJ2-7 and V is TRBV30; TRBD2 aligns across 11 bases. Germline values: CDR1 GTSNPN, CDR2 SVGIG (reference sequence). J lost 2 bases, V lost 6 bases, and 3 bases had no gene match. The CDR3 totals 13 residues. CDR3 sequence: CACTSGGPYEQYF. CDR3 in DNA: TGTGCCTGTACTAGCGGGGGACCCTACGAGCAGTACTTC.

The chain combines TRBV6-5 with TRBJ2-2; perhaps TRBD2 as D (6 bases). CDR3 length: 15 amino acids. CDR1 and CDR2 (germline): MNHEY, SVGAGI. Trimming cost V 3 bases and J 3 bases, with 11 bases left between them. CDR3 in amino acids: CASSYGTYDTGELFF. In DNA form, the CDR3 reads TGTGCCAGCAGTTATGGGACTTACGACACCGGGGAGCTGTTTTTT.

This chain links TRBV7-9 with TRBJ2-1; unclear D gene. Trimming left V 2 bases short and J 6 bases short, with 5 bases between. The CDR3 loop spans 12 amino acids. Germline loops: CDR1 SEHNR, CDR2 FQNEAQ (reference sequence). The CDR3 nucleotides are TGTGCCAGCAGCTTACTAATCAATGAGCAGTTCTTC. This gives the protein CASSLLINEQFF.

The J gene is TRBJ2-5, the V gene TRBV4-1; 12 nucleotides match TRBD2. This CDR3 comprises 20 residues. Trimming cost V 0 bases and J 3 bases; bases outside gene matches: 14. In germline, CDR1 is MGHRA, CDR2 YSYEKL. The chain's CDR3 is CASSQDYGASGRALEETQYF. The CDR3 DNA reads as TGCGCCAGCAGCCAAGATTATGGGGCTAGCGGGAGGGCCCTCGAAGAGACCCAGTACTTC.

The chain uses TRBV27 and TRBJ2-7; weak D call: TRBD2 (5 bases). CDR3 length: 11 amino acids. Per the germline V gene, CDR1 is MNHEY and CDR2 is SMNVEV (reference sequence). V was pared by 9 bases and J by 5 bases, with 11 bases between. CDR3 sequence: CASSHGDEQYF. The CDR3 bases are TGTGCCAGTAGCCACGGGGACGAGCAGTACTTC.

This rearrangement joins TRBV10-2 to TRBJ2-3, with TRBD1 as a possible D gene (5 bases). The CDR3 sequence is 16 residues long. CDR1 is WSHSY, CDR2 SAAADI, per germline. Between the trimmed V and J ends, which lost 3 bases and 1 base, there was a span of 14 bases. CDR3 protein: CASSDTLGPGTDTQYF. The CDR3 DNA reads TGCGCCAGCAGTGACACCCTGGGGCCGGGCACAGATACGCAGTATTTT.

The chain links TRBV7-9 to TRBJ2-3; 12 bases are a match to TRBD2. The germline V gene has CDR1 SEHNR and CDR2 FQNEAQ (reference sequence). The CDR3 runs 16 residues. The junction had 8 bases not matched to a gene; V was cut back by 5 bases and J by 5 bases. CDR3 sequence (DNA): TGTGCCAGCAGCGATATGACTAGCGGGAGAGGAGATACGCAGTATTTT. It codes for CASSDMTSGRGDTQYF.